Each of the 4 T cell receptor beta chains below was sequenced from the same sample in a study of cytomegalovirus exposure and HLA in healthy donors. PCR primers comprised 60 Vbeta and 13 Jbeta primers. The repertoire was sequenced with immunoSEQ multiplex PCR; TCRdb's copy has only in-frame clones and lacks some. The data show a few hundred thousand clones, with around 80% seen just once and about 0.29% held by the top ten. Sequencing was performed on PBMCs. Receptor source: a girl aged 2 to 9 in good health and CMV-seronegative.

The CDR3 reads CASSSGAGGPSYNEQFF. CDR3 DNA sequence: TGTGCCAGCAGCTCCGGGGCGGGGGGGCCCTCCTACAATGAGCAGTTCTTC. The chain combines TRBV7-3 with TRBJ2-1; 9 bases align to TRBD2. The trim removed 4 bases at V and 0 bases at J, leaving 7 bases unmatched. Germline CDR1 is SGHTA and CDR2 is FQGTGA. CDR3 size: 17 residues.

The rearrangement uses TRBV4-1 and TRBJ2-3; 11 bases fit TRBD2. This CDR3 has 15 residues. CDR1 and CDR2 from the germline V gene are MGHRA and YSYEKL. J gave up 4 bases and V 4 bases, and 4 bases lay outside the gene matches. CDR3 loop: CASSPLAGGPDTQYF. In nucleotides, the CDR3 is TGCGCCAGCAGCCCATTAGCGGGAGGGCCAGATACGCAGTATTTT.

The chain joins TRBV25-1 to TRBJ2-1, with 11 bases that match TRBD1. V shed 9 bases and J 7 bases; nucleotides not matched to a gene: 5. The CDR3 is 13 residues long. Germline-derived CDR1 and CDR2 are MGHDK and SYGVNS. The CDR3 loop is CASGTGGWNEQFF. For the CDR3, the DNA is TGTGCCAGTGGGACAGGGGGGTGGAATGAGCAGTTCTTC.

J is TRBJ2-6 and V is TRBV13; 7 bases agree with TRBD1. Germline CDR1 is PRHDT and CDR2 is FYEKMQ (reference sequence). Trimming cost V 6 bases and J 2 bases; bases outside gene matches: 4. The CDR3 contains 15 residues. CDR3 region: CASRSTGAGANVLTF. CDR3 nucleotide sequence: TGTGCCAGCAGGTCCACAGGGGCTGGGGCCAACGTCCTGACTTTC.